This entry concerns a single T cell receptor (beta chain). Produced via immunoSEQ multiplex PCR; TCRdb's table is partial and in-frame only. The table records about 130,000 clones, just under 95% of them present only once. This CDR3 is 15 amino acids long. Germline CDR1 and CDR2: KGHSH and LQKENI. V was trimmed by 3 bases and J by 5 bases, leaving 14 bases between them. This entry belongs to a study of T cell responses to AZD1222 COVID-19 vaccine. The gene calls are TRBV18 and TRBJ1-5, with D possibly being TRBD1 (5 bases). This TCR derives from an adult who received the AZD1222 COVID-19 vaccine. The sequencing here drew on peripheral blood, taken 28 days after the second AZD1222 dose. CDR3 loop: CASSPNSGQDQPQHF. DNA for the CDR3: TGTGCCAGCTCACCTAATTCAGGGCAGGATCAGCCCCAGCATTTT.